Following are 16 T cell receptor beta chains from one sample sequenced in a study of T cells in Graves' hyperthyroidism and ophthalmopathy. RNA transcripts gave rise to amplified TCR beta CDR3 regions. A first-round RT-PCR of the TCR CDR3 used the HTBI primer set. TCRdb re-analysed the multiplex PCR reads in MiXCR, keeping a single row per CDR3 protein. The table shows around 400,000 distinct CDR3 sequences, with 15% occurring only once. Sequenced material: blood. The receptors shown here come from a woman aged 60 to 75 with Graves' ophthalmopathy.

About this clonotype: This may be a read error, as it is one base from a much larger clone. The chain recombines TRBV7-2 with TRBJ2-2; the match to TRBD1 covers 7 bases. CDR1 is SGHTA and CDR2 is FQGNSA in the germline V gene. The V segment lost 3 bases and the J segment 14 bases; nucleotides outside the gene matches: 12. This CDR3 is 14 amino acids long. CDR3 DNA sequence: TGTGCCAGCAGCTTGGGACAGAACACAAGAAGACTGTTTTTT. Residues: CASSLGQNTRRLFF.

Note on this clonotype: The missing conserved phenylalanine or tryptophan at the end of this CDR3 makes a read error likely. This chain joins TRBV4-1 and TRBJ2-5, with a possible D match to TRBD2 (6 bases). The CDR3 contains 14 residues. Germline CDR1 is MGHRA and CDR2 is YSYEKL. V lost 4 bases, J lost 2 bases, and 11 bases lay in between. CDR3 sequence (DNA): TGCGCCAGCAGCCTTCGGGACTCGCAAGAGACCCAGTACTAC. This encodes CASSLRDSQETQYY.

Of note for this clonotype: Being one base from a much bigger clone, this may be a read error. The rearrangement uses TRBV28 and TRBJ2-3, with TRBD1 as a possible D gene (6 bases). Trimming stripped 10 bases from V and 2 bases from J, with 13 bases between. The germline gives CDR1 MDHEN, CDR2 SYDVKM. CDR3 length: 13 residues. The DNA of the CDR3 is TGTGCCAACCGGGACACCTTCACAGATACGCAGTATTTT. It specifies CANRDTFTDTQYF.

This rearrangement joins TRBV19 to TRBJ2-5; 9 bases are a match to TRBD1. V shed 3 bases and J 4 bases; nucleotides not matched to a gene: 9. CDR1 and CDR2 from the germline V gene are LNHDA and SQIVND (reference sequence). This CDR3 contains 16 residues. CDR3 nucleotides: TGTGCCAGTAGTATGGGGGCCGGGACAGGGTTAGAGACCCAGTACTTC. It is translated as CASSMGAGTGLETQYF.

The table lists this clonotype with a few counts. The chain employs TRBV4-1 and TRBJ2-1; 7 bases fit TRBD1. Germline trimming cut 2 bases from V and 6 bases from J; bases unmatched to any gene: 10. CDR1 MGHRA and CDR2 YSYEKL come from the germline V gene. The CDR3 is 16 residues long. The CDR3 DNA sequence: TGCGCCAGCAGCCAATCAGGACAGGAACATCTCAATGAGCAGTTCTTC. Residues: CASSQSGQEHLNEQFF.

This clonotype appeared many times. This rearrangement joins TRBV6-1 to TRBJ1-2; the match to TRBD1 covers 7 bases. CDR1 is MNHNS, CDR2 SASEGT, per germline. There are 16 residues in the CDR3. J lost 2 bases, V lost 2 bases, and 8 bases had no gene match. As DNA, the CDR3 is TGTGCCAGCAGTGAATATTGGGAGGGGGCGAACTATGGCTACACCTTC. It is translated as CASSEYWEGANYGYTF.

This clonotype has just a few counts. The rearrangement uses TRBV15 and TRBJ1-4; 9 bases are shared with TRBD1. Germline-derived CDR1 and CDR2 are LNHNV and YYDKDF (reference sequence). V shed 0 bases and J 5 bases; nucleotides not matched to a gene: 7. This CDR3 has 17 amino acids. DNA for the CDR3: TGTGCCACCAGCAGAGACCCACCGGGACAGGGAAATGAAAAACTGTTTTTT. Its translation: CATSRDPPGQGNEKLFF.

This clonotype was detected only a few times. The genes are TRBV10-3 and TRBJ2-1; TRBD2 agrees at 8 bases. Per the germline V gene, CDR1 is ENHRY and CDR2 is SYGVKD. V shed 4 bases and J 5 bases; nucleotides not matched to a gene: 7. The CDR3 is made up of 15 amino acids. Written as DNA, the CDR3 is TGTGCCATCAGTGCGAGCGGGAGCGGCCACAATGAGCAGTTCTTC. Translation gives CAISASGSGHNEQFF.

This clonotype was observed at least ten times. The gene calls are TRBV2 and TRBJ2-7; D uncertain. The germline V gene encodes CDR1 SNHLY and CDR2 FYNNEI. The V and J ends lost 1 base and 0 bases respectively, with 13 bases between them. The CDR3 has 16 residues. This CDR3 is CASSEVVGYSSYEQYF. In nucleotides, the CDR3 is TGTGCCAGCAGTGAAGTCGTCGGGTACAGCTCCTACGAGCAGTACTTC.

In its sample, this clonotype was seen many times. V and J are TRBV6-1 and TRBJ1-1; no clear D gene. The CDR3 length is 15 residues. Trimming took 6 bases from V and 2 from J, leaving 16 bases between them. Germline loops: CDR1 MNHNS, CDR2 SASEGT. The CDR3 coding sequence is TGTGCCAGCAGCAGACGCGGCACCGAAAACACTGAAGCTTTCTTT. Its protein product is CASSRRGTENTEAFF.

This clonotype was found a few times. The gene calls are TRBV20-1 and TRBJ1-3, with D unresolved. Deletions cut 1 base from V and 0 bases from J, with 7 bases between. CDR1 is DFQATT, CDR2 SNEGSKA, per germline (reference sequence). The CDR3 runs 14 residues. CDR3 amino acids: CSARGRVSGNTIYF. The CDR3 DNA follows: TGCAGTGCTAGAGGACGGGTCTCTGGAAACACCATATATTTT.

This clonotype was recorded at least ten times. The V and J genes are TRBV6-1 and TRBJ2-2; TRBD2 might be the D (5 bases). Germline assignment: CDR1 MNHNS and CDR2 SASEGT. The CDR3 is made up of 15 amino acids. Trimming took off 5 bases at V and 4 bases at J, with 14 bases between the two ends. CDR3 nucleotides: TGTGCCAGCAGTCTCGGGGAATTTAGCACCGGGGAGCTGTTTTTT. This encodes CASSLGEFSTGELFF.

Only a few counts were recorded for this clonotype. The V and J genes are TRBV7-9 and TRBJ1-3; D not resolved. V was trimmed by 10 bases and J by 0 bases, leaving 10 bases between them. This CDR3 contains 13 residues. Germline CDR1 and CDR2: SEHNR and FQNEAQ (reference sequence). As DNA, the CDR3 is TGTGCCATCCCCGGCCTCTCTGGAAACACCATATATTTT. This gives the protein CAIPGLSGNTIYF.

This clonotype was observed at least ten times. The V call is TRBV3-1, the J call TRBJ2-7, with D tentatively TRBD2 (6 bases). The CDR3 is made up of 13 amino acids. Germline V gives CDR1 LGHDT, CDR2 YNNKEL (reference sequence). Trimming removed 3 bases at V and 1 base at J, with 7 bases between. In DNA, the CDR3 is TGTGCCAGCAGCCACGGGGGATCCTACGAGCAGTACTTC. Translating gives CASSHGGSYEQYF.

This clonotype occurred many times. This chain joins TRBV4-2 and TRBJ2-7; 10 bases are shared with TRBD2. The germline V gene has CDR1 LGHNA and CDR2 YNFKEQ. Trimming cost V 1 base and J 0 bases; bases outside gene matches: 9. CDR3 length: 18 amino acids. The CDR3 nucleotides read TGTGCCAGCAGCCAAGGGGCCAGCGGGAGGGGCCCCTCCTACGAGCAGTACTTC. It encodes CASSQGASGRGPSYEQYF.

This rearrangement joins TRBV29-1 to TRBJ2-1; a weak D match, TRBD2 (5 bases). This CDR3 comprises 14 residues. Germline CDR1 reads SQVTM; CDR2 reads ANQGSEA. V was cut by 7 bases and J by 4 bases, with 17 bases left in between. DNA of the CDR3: TGCAGCGCCCTGGGGAATGAGCGGTACAATGAGCAGTTCTTC. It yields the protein CSALGNERYNEQFF.